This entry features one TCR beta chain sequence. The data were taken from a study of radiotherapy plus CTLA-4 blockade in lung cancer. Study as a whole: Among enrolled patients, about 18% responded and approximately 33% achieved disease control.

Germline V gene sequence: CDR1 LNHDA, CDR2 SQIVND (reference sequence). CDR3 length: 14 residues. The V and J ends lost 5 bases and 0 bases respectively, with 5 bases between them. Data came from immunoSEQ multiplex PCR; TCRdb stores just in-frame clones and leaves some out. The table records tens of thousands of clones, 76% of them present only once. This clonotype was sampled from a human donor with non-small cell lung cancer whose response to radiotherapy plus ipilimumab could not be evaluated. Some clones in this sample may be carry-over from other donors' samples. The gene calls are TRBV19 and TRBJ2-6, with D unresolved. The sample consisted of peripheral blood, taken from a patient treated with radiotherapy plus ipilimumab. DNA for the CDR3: TGTGCCAGTAGTGGCTTCTCTGGGGCCAACGTCCTGACTTTC. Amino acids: CASSGFSGANVLTF.